The clone carrying this T cell receptor (beta chain) was observed at least ten times. The antigen is unknown. Investigators reverse transcribed all isolated RNA, so they sequenced expressed TCRB transcripts. Assay used: immunoSEQ multiplex PCR; TCRdb lists only in-frame clones, some missing. The table shows 300,000 to 350,000 clones, with 11% to 15% occurring only once. Trimming pared 1 base from V and 4 bases from J, leaving 11 bases between. CDR1 and CDR2 from the germline V gene are SEHNR and FQNEAQ (reference sequence). The length of the CDR3 is 15 residues. The sample originates from a study of beta chain features in type 1 diabetes. Study findings and constraints: Individuals with type 1 diabetes displayed fewer insertions and more deletions at VDJ junctions.

Cells sorted by CD45RO/CCR7/CD25/CD127/CD95/CD27 comprised CD4+ naive, central memory, regulatory and stem cell-like memory cells. Purity above 95% was achieved in all sorted populations. Sequencing was done on a sample of central memory CD4+ T cells from blood. This receptor was obtained from a man in his thirties or forties in good health. The chain is built from TRBV7-9 and TRBJ1-3; no reliable D call. CDR3 residues: CASSLEAGSGNTIYF. The CDR3 DNA follows: TGTGCCAGCAGCTTAGAGGCGGGCTCAGGAAACACCATATATTTT.